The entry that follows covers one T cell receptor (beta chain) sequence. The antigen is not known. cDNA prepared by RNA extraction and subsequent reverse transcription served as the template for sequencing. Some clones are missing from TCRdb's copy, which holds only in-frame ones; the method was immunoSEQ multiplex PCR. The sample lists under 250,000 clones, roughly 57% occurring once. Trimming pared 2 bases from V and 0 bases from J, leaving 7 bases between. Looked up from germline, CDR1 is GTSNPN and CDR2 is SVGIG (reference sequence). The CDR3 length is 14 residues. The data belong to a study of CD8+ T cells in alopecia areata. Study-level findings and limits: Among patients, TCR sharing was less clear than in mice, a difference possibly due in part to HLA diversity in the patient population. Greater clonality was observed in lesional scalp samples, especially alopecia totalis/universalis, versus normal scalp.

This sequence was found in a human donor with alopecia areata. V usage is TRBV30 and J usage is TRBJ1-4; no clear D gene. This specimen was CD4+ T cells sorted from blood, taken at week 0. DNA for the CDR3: TGTGCCTGGAGTCGGCGATCAACTAATGAAAAACTGTTTTTT. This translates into CAWSRRSTNEKLFF. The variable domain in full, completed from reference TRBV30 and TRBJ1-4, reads SQTIHQWPATLVQPVGSPLSLECTVEGTSNPNLYWYRQAAGRGLQLLFYSVGIGQISSEVPQNLSASRPQDRQFILSSKKLLLSDSGFYLCAWSRRSTNEKLFFGSGTQLSVL.